These 25 T cell receptor beta chains share one sample of origin, sequenced in a study of blood T cell repertoires in COVID-19. Libraries were prepared by immunoSEQ multiplex PCR; TCRdb keeps only in-frame clonotypes and omits some of them. Among some 75,000 clones listed, less than 90% were seen once. The sample was peripheral blood. Every receptor here comes from a man aged 45-60 years with COVID-19, enrolled during active disease.

The V and J genes are TRBV10-1 and TRBJ1-1; 8 bases map to TRBD1. Germline assignment: CDR1 WNHNN and CDR2 SYGVQD (reference sequence). The V and J ends lost 2 bases and 2 bases, in that order; junction bases with no gene match: 19. This CDR3 is built from 20 residues. The CDR3 DNA reads TGCGCCAGCAGTGAGGGGTCCCCCGCCCGTTCTGGACAGGGTAACACTGAAGCTTTCTTT. It yields the protein CASSEGSPARSGQGNTEAFF.

This rearrangement joins TRBV5-4 to TRBJ2-1; TRBD2 aligns across 8 bases. V dropped 0 bases and J dropped 0; count of bases not matched to a gene: 8. The length of the CDR3 is 18 residues. Germline V gives CDR1 SGHNT, CDR2 YYREEE (reference sequence). In nucleotides, the CDR3 is TGTGCCAGCAGCTTGGGGCTAGCGGGTTCCAACTCCTACAATGAGCAGTTCTTC. As protein: CASSLGLAGSNSYNEQFF.

The chain couples TRBV2 to TRBJ1-1; 10 bases match TRBD1. Trimming at V came to 4 bases and at J to 10 bases, leaving 6 bases not matched to a gene. The germline CDR1 and CDR2 sequences are SNHLY and FYNNEI. The CDR3 is made up of 13 amino acids. The CDR3 nucleotides read TGTGCCAGCAGTGTCCGGGACAGGGGTTTAGCTTTCTTT. As protein: CASSVRDRGLAFF.

The chain recombines TRBV7-9 with TRBJ1-6; no reliable D call. The CDR3 runs to 13 residues. Germline lookup yields CDR1 SEHNR and CDR2 FQNEAQ (reference sequence). Trimming stripped 3 bases from V and 9 bases from J, with 9 bases between. CDR3 bases: TGTGCCAGCAGCTTGAACAGCTTTTCACCCCTCCACTTT. It translates to CASSLNSFSPLHF.

The rearrangement joins TRBV3-1 (or the pseudogene TRBV3-2) to TRBJ1-4, with no clear D. Per germline, CDR1 LGHDT and CDR2 YNNKEL (reference sequence). V was clipped by 0 bases and J by 8 bases, with 10 bases between them. CDR3 size: 14 residues. In DNA, the CDR3 is TGTGCCAGCAGCCAAGAGGTGGGCTGGGAAAAACTGTTTTTT. This encodes CASSQEVGWEKLFF.

This sequence joins TRBV28 and TRBJ1-1; D unclear. CDR3 length equals 14 residues. V lost 3 bases and J 1 base, leaving 9 bases between the germline ends. The germline V gene has CDR1 MDHEN and CDR2 SYDVKM. The CDR3, as DNA: TGTGCCAGCAGTTTTGAGACTCCGAACACTGAAGCTTTCTTT. This gives the protein CASSFETPNTEAFF.

The rearrangement links TRBV2 to TRBJ2-6; the D gene is possibly TRBD1 (5 bases). V dropped 3 bases and J dropped 0 bases, with 12 bases sitting between them. CDR1 is SNHLY, CDR2 FYNNEI, per germline. CDR3 length: 17 amino acids. CDR3 in DNA: TGTGCCAGCAGTGAGTACAGGCCCACCTCTGGGGCCAACGTCCTGACTTTC. It translates to CASSEYRPTSGANVLTF.

The V call is TRBV25-1, the J call TRBJ1-2; 7 positions match TRBD1. The CDR3 is made up of 13 amino acids. V dropped 8 bases and J dropped 4; count of bases not matched to a gene: 7. Germline V gene sequence: CDR1 MGHDK, CDR2 SYGVNS. The CDR3 protein is CASSPAGGYGYTF. The CDR3 DNA sequence: TGTGCCAGCTCACCGGCAGGGGGCTATGGCTACACCTTC.

The chain combines TRBV20-1 with TRBJ2-1; TRBD1 aligns across 7 bases. V dropped 6 bases and J dropped 8; count of bases not matched to a gene: 4. The germline CDR1 and CDR2 sequences are DFQATT and SNEGSKA (reference sequence). The CDR3 is 11 residues long. The CDR3 is CSASTGYEQFF. The CDR3 nucleotides are TGCAGTGCGTCGACAGGGTATGAGCAGTTCTTC.

The chain carries TRBV6-2 or TRBV6-3 and TRBJ2-7; D is ambiguous. Germline lookup yields CDR1 MNHEY and CDR2 SVGEGT. The CDR3 is 14 residues long. Trimming pared 0 bases from V and 3 bases from J, leaving 9 bases between. CDR3 in amino acids: CASSYSESSYEQYF. The CDR3 region has the DNA TGTGCCAGCAGTTACTCCGAGTCTAGCTACGAGCAGTACTTC.

This clone occurred once. This sequence joins TRBV4-3 and TRBJ2-1; D may be TRBD1 (7 bases). V was shortened by 4 bases and J by 6 bases, with 10 bases between the two germline ends. CDR3 length: 13 residues. Per the germline V gene, CDR1 is LGHNA and CDR2 is YSLEER. CDR3 DNA: TGCGCCAGCAGCCGACAGGGAGGCAATGAGCAGTTCTTC. Translating it yields CASSRQGGNEQFF.

This clone was detected many times. The V call is TRBV29-1, the J call TRBJ2-1; 12 bases are shared with TRBD2. The germline CDR1 and CDR2 sequences are SQVTM and ANQGSEA. The CDR3 consists of 15 residues. V lost 5 bases to trimming and J lost 3 bases; unmatched junction nucleotides: 5. The CDR3 DNA follows: TGCAGCGTTCCCCGACTAGCGGGAGACTACAATGAGCAGTTCTTC. Its translation: CSVPRLAGDYNEQFF.

This sequence joins TRBV27 and TRBJ2-7, with TRBD1 matching over 8 bases. This CDR3 spans 13 amino acids. Germline V lookup: CDR1 MNHEY, CDR2 SMNVEV (reference sequence). Unmatched junction bases numbered 5, after V lost 10 bases and J lost 0 bases. The DNA for the CDR3 is TGTGCCACTAAGACAGGGGCCTCCTACGAGCAGTACTTC. Its protein product is CATKTGASYEQYF.

The rearrangement joins TRBV5-4 to TRBJ2-6, with D maybe TRBD2 (7 bases). Trimming left V 2 bases short and J 2 bases short, with 11 bases between. CDR3 length: 16 amino acids. Germline CDR1 reads SGHNT; CDR2 reads YYREEE (reference sequence). The DNA of the CDR3 is TGTGCCAGCAGCTTCGGGGGGCGCGCTGGGGCCAACGTCCTGACTTTC. It yields the protein CASSFGGRAGANVLTF.

The chain is built from TRBV11-2 and TRBJ1-2; D remains ambiguous. This CDR3 comprises 11 residues. Germline assignment: CDR1 SGHAT and CDR2 FQNNGV. V was shortened by 3 bases and J by 7 bases, with 6 bases between the two germline ends. The chain's CDR3 is CASSFVSGYTF. The CDR3 DNA sequence: TGTGCCAGCAGCTTCGTGTCTGGCTACACCTTC.

This chain connects TRBV7-3 to TRBJ2-1; D might be TRBD2 (5 bases). CDR1 and CDR2 (germline): SGHTA, FQGTGA. There are 14 residues in the CDR3. Trimming left V 5 bases short and J 5 bases short, with 13 bases between. CDR3 protein: CASSPNSVNNEQFF. Here the CDR3 DNA reads TGTGCCAGCAGCCCAAATAGCGTAAACAATGAGCAGTTCTTC.

V and J are TRBV5-6 and TRBJ2-1, with 15 nucleotides matching TRBD2. The J segment lost 7 bases and the V segment lost 6 bases, leaving 8 bases of the junction unmatched. The CDR3 consists of 16 residues. Germline lookup yields CDR1 SGHDT and CDR2 YYEEEE. The DNA for the CDR3 is TGTGCCAGCACGCTTCCCGGACTAGCGGGGGGGAATGAGCAGTTCTTC. Translating it yields CASTLPGLAGGNEQFF.

The gene calls are TRBV2 and TRBJ2-7; TRBD1 matches 7 bases. Trimming took 5 bases from V and 2 from J; bases not matched to a gene: 3. The length of the CDR3 is 13 residues. Germline lookup yields CDR1 SNHLY and CDR2 FYNNEI. CDR3 loop: CASSTGQPYEQYF. The CDR3 coding sequence is TGTGCCAGCAGTACGGGACAGCCCTACGAGCAGTACTTC.

The chain links TRBV21-1 to TRBJ1-1; no DNA check was done on the table's D call, TRBD1. TRBV21-1 is termed a pseudogene. This CDR3 has 15 residues. The CDR3 DNA reads as TGTGCCAGCAGGTTCATAGACAGCCTGTCCACTGAAGCTTTCTTT. It is translated as CASRFIDSLSTEAFF.

V usage is TRBV28 and J usage is TRBJ2-1, with 10 nucleotides matching TRBD2. Germline V CDR1 and CDR2: MDHEN, SYDVKM. The CDR3 is made up of 16 amino acids. The V gene end was trimmed by 5 bases and the J gene end by 5 bases; junction bases not matched to a gene: 9. The CDR3: CASSEQRAGGDNEQFF. In DNA form, the CDR3 reads TGTGCCAGCAGTGAACAAAGAGCGGGAGGGGACAATGAGCAGTTCTTC.

The chain links TRBV28 to TRBJ1-5; D remains unclear. The V and J ends lost 5 bases and 0 bases respectively, with 5 bases between them. The CDR3 runs 13 residues. Germline loops: CDR1 MDHEN, CDR2 SYDVKM. Here the CDR3 reads CASSQYSNQPQHF. The CDR3 DNA reads as TGTGCCAGCAGTCAGTATAGCAATCAGCCCCAGCATTTT.

The chain couples TRBV27 to TRBJ1-2; D gene unclear. Germline V gene data show CDR1 as MNHEY and CDR2 as SMNVEV (reference sequence). The ends were cut back, 3 bases at V and 2 bases at J, with 13 bases in the middle. The CDR3 is 15 amino acids. Here the CDR3 reads CASSFKWAGNYGYTF. CDR3 nucleotides: TGTGCCAGCAGTTTTAAATGGGCTGGGAACTATGGCTACACCTTC.

A few counts support this clone. The rearrangement joins TRBV6-5 to TRBJ1-5; 9 bases are a match to TRBD1. J lost 6 bases, V lost 4 bases, and 4 bases had no gene match. Germline V gene sequence: CDR1 MNHEY, CDR2 SVGAGI. CDR3 length equals 14 residues. CDR3 sequence reads: CASSLGQGVQPQHF. The CDR3 DNA is TGTGCCAGCAGTTTGGGACAGGGAGTTCAGCCCCAGCATTTT.

The table lists this clone with a count of one. The chain uses TRBV2 and TRBJ1-4, with TRBD1 matching over 11 bases. Germline trimming cut 6 bases from V and 7 bases from J; bases unmatched to any gene: 4. Germline assignment: CDR1 SNHLY and CDR2 FYNNEI. The CDR3 covers 14 residues. The CDR3 nucleotides are TGTGCCAGCAGGCCCGGGACAGGGGGTGAAAAACTGTTTTTT. Amino acids: CASRPGTGGEKLFF. The whole variable domain, filled in from reference TRBV2 and TRBJ1-4, reads EPEVTQTPSHQVTQMGQEVILRCVPISNHLYFYWYRQILGQKVEFLVSFYNNEISEKSEIFDDQFSVERPDGSNFTLKIRSTKLEDSAMYFCASRPGTGGEKLFFGSGTQLSVL.

For this clone: This same CDR3 is encoded by further DNA sequences in the sample. V usage is TRBV19 and J usage is TRBJ2-3, with 11 bases matching TRBD2. From germline, CDR1 is LNHDA and CDR2 SQIVND (reference sequence). V gave up 3 bases and J gave up 3 bases; unmatched junction bases: 5. The CDR3 extends over 16 amino acids. CDR3 DNA: TGTGCCAGTAGTATCTTAGCGGGAGGGCCGACAGATACGCAGTATTTT. Translating it yields CASSILAGGPTDTQYF.